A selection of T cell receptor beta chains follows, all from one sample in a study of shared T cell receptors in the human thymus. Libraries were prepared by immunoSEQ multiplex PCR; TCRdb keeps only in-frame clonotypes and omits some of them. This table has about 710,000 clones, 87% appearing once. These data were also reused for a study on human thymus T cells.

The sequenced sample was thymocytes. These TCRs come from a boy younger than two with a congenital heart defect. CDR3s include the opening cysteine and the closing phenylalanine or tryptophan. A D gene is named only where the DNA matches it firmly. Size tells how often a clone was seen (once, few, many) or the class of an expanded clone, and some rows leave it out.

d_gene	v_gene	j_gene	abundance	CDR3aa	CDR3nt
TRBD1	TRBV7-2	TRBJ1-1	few	CASSLVSYRGPTEAFF	TGTGCCAGCAGCTTAGTGTCTTACAGGGGGCCCACTGAAGCTTTCTTT
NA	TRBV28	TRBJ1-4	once	CASTTGMDEKLFF	TGTGCCAGCACGACCGGGATGGATGAAAAACTGTTTTTT
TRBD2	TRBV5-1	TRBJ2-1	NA	CASSPVGGSYNEQFF	TGCGCCAGCAGCCCAGTGGGGGGGTCCTACAATGAGCAGTTCTTC
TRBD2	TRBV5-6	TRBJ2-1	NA	CASSLRTSGRRHEQFF	TGTGCCAGCAGCCTCCGGACTAGCGGGAGACGCCATGAGCAGTTCTTC
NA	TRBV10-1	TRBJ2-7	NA	CASSPEGAMSYEQYF	TGCGCCAGCAGTCCGGAGGGGGCTATGTCCTACGAGCAGTACTTC
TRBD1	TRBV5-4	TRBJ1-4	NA	CATSSQGVWSNEKLFF	TGTGCCACCTCGTCACAGGGGGTTTGGTCTAATGAAAAACTGTTTTTT
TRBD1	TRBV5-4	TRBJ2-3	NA	CAITQGYTDTQYF	TGTGCCATCACACAGGGGTACACAGATACGCAGTATTTT
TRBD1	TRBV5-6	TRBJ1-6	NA	CASSRYGDRGGSPLHF	TGTGCCAGCAGCCGCTACGGGGACAGGGGGGGTTCACCCCTCCACTTT
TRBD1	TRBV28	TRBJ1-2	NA	CASSLPEQGAHYGYTF	TGTGCCAGCAGTTTACCTGAACAGGGGGCACACTATGGCTACACCTTC
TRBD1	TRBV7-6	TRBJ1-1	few	CASSPAPGQGPNTEAFF	TGTGCCAGCAGCCCCGCCCCCGGACAGGGGCCGAACACTGAAGCTTTCTTT
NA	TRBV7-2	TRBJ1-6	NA	CASSLKYAQVWNSPLHF	TGTGCCAGCAGCTTAAAGTACGCACAGGTGTGGAATTCACCCCTCCACTTT
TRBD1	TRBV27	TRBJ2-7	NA	CASSSGQRPYEQYF	TGTGCCAGCAGTTCGGGACAGCGGCCCTACGAGCAGTACTTC
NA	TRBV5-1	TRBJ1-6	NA	CASSLMSGTPNSPLHF	TGCGCCAGCAGCTTGATGAGCGGGACACCCAATTCACCCCTCCACTTT
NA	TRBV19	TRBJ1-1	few	CASSIWGQNTEAFF	TGTGCCAGTAGTATTTGGGGACAGAACACTGAAGCTTTCTTT
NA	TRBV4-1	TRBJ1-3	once	CASSQADSQSSGNTIYF	TGCGCCAGCAGCCAAGCTGACAGCCAGAGCTCTGGAAACACCATATATTTT
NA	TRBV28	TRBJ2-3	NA	CASSLERGGIDTQYF	TGTGCCAGCAGTTTGGAGAGGGGGGGCATAGATACGCAGTATTTT
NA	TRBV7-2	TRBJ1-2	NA	CASSVTGDTHYGYTF	TGTGCCAGCAGCGTCACCGGGGACACGCACTATGGCTACACCTTC
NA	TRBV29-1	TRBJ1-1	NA	CSVDGGGTEAFF	TGCAGCGTAGACGGGGGAGGCACTGAAGCTTTCTTT
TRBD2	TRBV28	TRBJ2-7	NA	CASSGRSGTSVSYEQYF	TGTGCCAGCAGCGGACGATCCGGGACTAGCGTTTCCTACGAGCAGTACTTC
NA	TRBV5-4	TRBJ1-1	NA	CASSLQSGRAEAFF	TGTGCCAGCAGTTTGCAGTCCGGGAGGGCTGAAGCTTTCTTT
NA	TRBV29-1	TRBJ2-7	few	CSVESGYEQYF	TGCAGCGTTGAGTCGGGGTACGAGCAGTACTTC
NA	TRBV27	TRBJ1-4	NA	CASSLTNRDNEKLFF	TGTGCCAGCAGTTTGACAAACAGGGATAATGAAAAACTGTTTTTT
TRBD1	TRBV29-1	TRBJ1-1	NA	CSVVPRQGVGNTEAFF	TGCAGCGTGGTCCCCCGACAGGGGGTAGGAAACACTGAAGCTTTCTTT
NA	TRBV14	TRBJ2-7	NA	CASSQGRCEQYF	TGTGCCAGCAGCCAAGGGAGATGCGAGCAGTACTTC
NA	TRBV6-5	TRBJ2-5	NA	CASSYSRGNRYQYF	TGTGCCAGCAGTTACTCTAGGGGAAATCGCTACCAGTACTTC
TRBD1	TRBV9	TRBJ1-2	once	CASSQKYRKPTGDRAYGYTF	TGTGCCAGCAGCCAAAAATATCGAAAACCCACAGGGGATCGGGCCTATGGCTACACCTTC
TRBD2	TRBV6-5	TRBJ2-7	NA	CASSYTLGGGSYEQYF	TGTGCCAGCAGTTACACGCTTGGGGGGGGATCCTACGAGCAGTACTTC
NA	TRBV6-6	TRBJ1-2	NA	CASSYDQGPAGYTF	TGTGCCAGCAGTTACGATCAGGGCCCGGCTGGCTACACCTTC
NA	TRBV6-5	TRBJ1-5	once	CASSSTGYSNQPQHF	TGTGCCAGCAGTTCAACAGGTTATAGCAATCAGCCCCAGCATTTT
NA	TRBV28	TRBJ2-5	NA	CASRRIETQYF	TGTGCCAGCAGGAGAATAGAGACCCAGTACTTC
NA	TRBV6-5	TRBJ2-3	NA	CASSYSGRSSTDTQYF	TGTGCCAGCAGTTACTCGGGCAGAAGTAGCACAGATACGCAGTATTTT
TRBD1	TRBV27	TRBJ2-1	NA	CASSQMDRTYNEQFF	TGTGCCAGCAGTCAGATGGACAGGACCTACAATGAGCAGTTCTTC
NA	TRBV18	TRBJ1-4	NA	CASSPPVIGATEEKLFF	TGTGCCAGCTCACCACCCGTAATTGGGGCAACTGAGGAAAAACTGTTTTTT
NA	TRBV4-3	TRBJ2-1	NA	CASSHGGLQDPPNEQFF	TGCGCCAGCAGCCATGGAGGACTTCAGGACCCACCCAATGAGCAGTTCTTC
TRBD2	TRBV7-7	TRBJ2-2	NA	CASSPVGTSGTGELFF	TGTGCCAGCAGCCCAGTCGGGACTAGCGGCACCGGGGAGCTGTTTTTT
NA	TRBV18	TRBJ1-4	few	CASSKQEKLFF	TGTGCCAGCTCAAAACAGGAAAAACTGTTTTTT
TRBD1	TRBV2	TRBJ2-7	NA	CASSAGQRYYEQYF	TGTGCCAGCAGTGCGGGACAGAGATACTACGAGCAGTACTTC
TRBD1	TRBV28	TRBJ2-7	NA	CASTPTGFYEQYF	TGTGCCAGCACTCCGACAGGGTTCTACGAGCAGTACTTC
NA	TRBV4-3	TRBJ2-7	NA	CASSLSTGFSSYEQYF	TGCGCCAGCAGCCTGTCGACAGGCTTTTCCTCCTACGAGCAGTACTTC
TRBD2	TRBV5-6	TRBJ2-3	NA	CASSHQTSGRHNTDTQYF	TGTGCCAGCAGCCACCAAACTAGCGGGAGGCATAACACAGATACGCAGTATTTT
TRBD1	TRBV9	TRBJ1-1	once	CASSVDGTGDPLNTEAFF	TGTGCCAGCAGCGTAGACGGGACAGGGGACCCTTTGAACACTGAAGCTTTCTTT
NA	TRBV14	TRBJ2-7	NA	CASSQGTHNYEQYF	TGTGCCAGCAGCCAAGGTACACACAACTACGAGCAGTACTTC
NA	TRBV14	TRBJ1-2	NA	CASSQEGQKYYGYTF	TGTGCCAGCAGCCAAGAAGGACAGAAGTACTATGGCTACACCTTC
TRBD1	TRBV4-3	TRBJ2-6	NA	CASSQEGTGWGSGANVLTF	TGCGCCAGCAGCCAAGAGGGGACAGGGTGGGGCTCTGGGGCCAACGTCCTGACTTTC
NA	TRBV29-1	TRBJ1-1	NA	CSAPLSWPRNTEAFF	TGCAGCGCTCCCTTGTCATGGCCCAGGAACACTGAAGCTTTCTTT
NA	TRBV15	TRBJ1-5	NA	CATSRTRGNSNQPQHF	TGTGCCACCAGCAGGACCAGGGGCAATAGCAATCAGCCCCAGCATTTT
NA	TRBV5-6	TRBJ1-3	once	CASSSLLSADSGNTIYF	TGTGCCAGCAGCTCCCTCCTGTCCGCGGACTCTGGAAACACCATATATTTT
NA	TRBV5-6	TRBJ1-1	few	CASSLVRGAGRVRNTEAFF	TGTGCCAGCAGCTTAGTACGTGGGGCAGGGAGGGTTCGGAACACTGAAGCTTTCTTT